Each of the 23 T cell receptor beta chains below was sequenced from the same sample in a study of OX40 agonist ivuxolimab in advanced cancers. Method: immunoSEQ multiplex PCR; TCRdb's copy keeps in-frame clones and lacks some. This repertoire shows roughly 11,000 clones, approximately 72% found once; its top ten account for about 30%. The sample here was CD4+ or CD8+ T cells sorted from blood, taken in a trial of the OX40 agonist ivuxolimab. The receptors originated from an adult with an advanced solid tumor such as melanoma, head and neck, liver or kidney cancer.

This chain joins TRBV5-1 and TRBJ2-1, with D possibly being TRBD1 or TRBD2 (5 bases each). The CDR3 runs to 16 residues. Germline values: CDR1 SGHRS, CDR2 YFSETQ. V was pared by 4 bases and J by 0 bases, with 14 bases between. CDR3 bases: TGCGCCAGCAGCGGACGGGACCGAAGCTCCTACAATGAGCAGTTCTTC. Its protein is CASSGRDRSSYNEQFF.

V and J are TRBV27 and TRBJ1-2, with TRBD1 as a possible D gene (6 bases). CDR1 is MNHEY, CDR2 SMNVEV, per germline (reference sequence). Trimming took 5 bases from V and 2 from J, leaving 12 bases between them. This CDR3 has 14 amino acids. The CDR3 loop is CASSTAQGNYGYTF. The CDR3 coding sequence is TGTGCCAGCAGTACCGCACAGGGAAACTATGGCTACACCTTC.

The chain combines TRBV27 with TRBJ1-4, with D perhaps TRBD1 (6 bases). Germline CDR1 and CDR2: MNHEY and SMNVEV (reference sequence). Between the trimmed V and J ends, which lost 1 base and 5 bases, there was a span of 11 bases. This CDR3 has 15 residues. This chain's CDR3 is CASSLYRVKNEKLFF. In DNA form, the CDR3 reads TGTGCCAGCAGTTTATACAGGGTCAAAAATGAAAAACTGTTTTTT.

The V call is TRBV2, the J call TRBJ2-7, with 8 bases matching TRBD1. The CDR3 is 13 residues long. V was clipped by 6 bases and J by 3 bases; unmatched bases: 4. The germline V gene has CDR1 SNHLY and CDR2 FYNNEI. CDR3 amino acids: CASSRGRNYEQYV. In nucleotides, the CDR3 is TGTGCCAGCAGCAGGGGGCGGAACTACGAGCAGTACGTC.

There are a few counts of this clone. The genes are TRBV7-9 and TRBJ1-4; D is uncertain. This CDR3 has 14 residues. With 5 bases removed from V and 6 bases from J, the gap between germline ends came to 13 bases. Germline V lookup: CDR1 SEHNR, CDR2 FQNEAQ (reference sequence). Here the CDR3 reads CASSTDTGYEKLFF. The CDR3 bases are TGTGCCAGCAGCACCGACACGGGATATGAAAAACTGTTTTTT.

The V and J genes are TRBV7-7 and TRBJ2-7; D perhaps matches TRBD2 (5 bases). This CDR3 comprises 13 residues. The V end was cut by 2 bases, the J end by 3 bases, with 8 bases between. CDR1 and CDR2 from the germline V gene are SSHAT and FNYEAQ (reference sequence). CDR3 sequence: CASSLFSGYEQYF. CDR3 coding DNA: TGTGCCAGCAGCTTATTCAGCGGCTACGAGCAGTACTTC. Based on the CDR3 plus reference TRBV7-7 and TRBJ2-7, the full variable domain is GAGVSQSPRYKVTKRGQDVTLRCDPISSHATLYWYQQALGQGPEFLTYFNYEAQPDKSGLPSDRFSAERPEGSISTLTIQRTEQRDSAMYRCASSLFSGYEQYFGPGTRLTVT.

V gene TRBV27 combines with J gene TRBJ2-4; D gene ambiguous. Trimming took off 5 bases at V and 5 bases at J, with 10 bases between the two ends. Per the germline V gene, CDR1 is MNHEY and CDR2 is SMNVEV (reference sequence). This CDR3 comprises 13 residues. The CDR3 coding sequence is TGTGCCAGCAGTCCCGGACCCCAAAACATTCAGTACTTC. This encodes CASSPGPQNIQYF.

The CDR3 nucleotides read TGTGCCTGGAGTGTGGGGGCCGGGGAGCTGTTTTTT. This encodes CAWSVGAGELFF. The V gene is TRBV30, the J gene TRBJ2-2; either TRBD1 or TRBD2 may supply D (5 bases each). Germline V gene data show CDR1 as GTSNPN and CDR2 as SVGIG (reference sequence). Trimming stripped 0 bases from V and 6 bases from J, with 5 bases between. The CDR3 has 12 amino acids. The full variable domain, in which reference TRBV30 and TRBJ2-2 provide the parts outside the CDR3, is SQTIHQWPATLVQPVGSPLSLECTVEGTSNPNLYWYRQAAGRGLQLLFYSVGIGQISSEVPQNLSASRPQDRQFILSSKKLLLSDSGFYLCAWSVGAGELFFGEGSRLTVL.

The V call is TRBV28, the J call TRBJ2-3, with TRBD2 as a possible D gene (6 bases). The CDR3 loop spans 16 amino acids. V shed 0 bases and J shed 2 bases, with 12 bases lying between them. Per the germline V gene, CDR1 is MDHEN and CDR2 is SYDVKM. CDR3 nucleotide sequence: TGTGCCAGCAGTTTATGGGGGGGAGACTTCACAGATACGCAGTATTTT. Translating it yields CASSLWGGDFTDTQYF.

The rearrangement uses TRBV7-9 and TRBJ2-1; D call uncertain. There are 15 residues in the CDR3. V gave up 0 bases and J gave up 1 base, with 7 bases separating them. Germline lookup yields CDR1 SEHNR and CDR2 FQNEAQ (reference sequence). Written as DNA, the CDR3 is TGTGCCAGCAGCTTAGCTCGCGGTTCCTACAATGAGCAGTTCTTC. This sequence encodes CASSLARGSYNEQFF.

The V call is TRBV19, the J call TRBJ1-1; D unresolved. The CDR3 has 13 amino acids. V was cut by 0 bases and J by 5 bases, with 7 bases left in between. Looked up from germline, CDR1 is LNHDA and CDR2 is SQIVND (reference sequence). The CDR3 nucleotides read TGTGCCAGTAGTATAGAGTACGGTACTGAAGCTTTCTTT. It codes for CASSIEYGTEAFF.

The V call is TRBV5-6, the J call TRBJ1-5, with no clear D. Trimming took 0 bases from V and 3 from J, leaving 7 bases between them. CDR1 is SGHDT, CDR2 YYEEEE, per germline. CDR3 length: 14 residues. The CDR3 loop is CASSLGVINQPQHF. CDR3 DNA sequence: TGTGCCAGCAGCTTGGGCGTTATCAATCAGCCCCAGCATTTT.

The chain joins TRBV29-1 to TRBJ2-7, with D possibly TRBD2 on 6 matching bases. CDR3 size: 13 residues. Germline V lookup: CDR1 SQVTM, CDR2 ANQGSEA. Trimming cost V 4 bases and J 4 bases, with 14 bases left between them. This CDR3 is CSVVSGEEYEQYF. As DNA, the CDR3 is TGCAGCGTTGTTTCGGGAGAGGAATACGAGCAGTACTTC.

The gene calls are TRBV2 and TRBJ1-5, with 11 bases matching TRBD1. V lost 4 bases, J lost 1 base, and 3 bases stayed unmatched. This CDR3 spans 16 amino acids. Per the germline V gene, CDR1 is SNHLY and CDR2 is FYNNEI. The CDR3 coding sequence is TGTGCCAGCAGTGCCAGGACAGGGGGCAGCAATCAGCCCCAGCATTTT. Its protein product is CASSARTGGSNQPQHF.

The chain uses TRBV6-5 and TRBJ2-7; 8 bases align to TRBD2. V gave up 6 bases and J gave up 3 bases; unmatched junction bases: 10. The CDR3 consists of 15 residues. Germline V gene data show CDR1 as MNHEY and CDR2 as SVGAGI. CDR3 amino acids: CASRLGTSGIYEQYV. CDR3 coding DNA: TGTGCCAGCAGACTTGGAACTAGCGGTATCTACGAGCAGTACGTC.

The chain is built from TRBV4-2 and TRBJ2-7; 12 bases agree with TRBD2. The CDR3 extends over 19 amino acids. The V segment lost 0 bases and the J segment 3 bases; nucleotides outside the gene matches: 12. Germline V gene lookup returns CDR1 LGHNA and CDR2 YNFKEQ. DNA of the CDR3: TGTGCCAGCAGCCAAGATTACCCCGGACTAGCGGGAATTCACTACGAGCAGTACTTC. Translation: CASSQDYPGLAGIHYEQYF.

The chain recombines TRBV27 with TRBJ2-7; D perhaps matches TRBD1 (5 bases). The CDR3 extends over 13 amino acids. Looked up from germline, CDR1 is MNHEY and CDR2 is SMNVEV (reference sequence). The V end was cut by 6 bases, the J end by 0 bases, with 9 bases between. The CDR3 DNA reads TGTGCCAGCAGCTGGGGCAGCTCCTACGAGCAGTACTTC. Encoded protein: CASSWGSSYEQYF.

The rearrangement links TRBV7-9 to TRBJ1-2, with 9 positions matching TRBD1. V trimming: 4 bases; J trimming: 2 bases; junction bases outside the gene matches: 11. The CDR3 length is 17 residues. Germline V CDR1 and CDR2: SEHNR, FQNEAQ (reference sequence). The DNA for the CDR3 is TGTGCCAGCAGCTCCCTGAACAGGGGACAGGGAAACTATGGCTACACCTTC. Its translation: CASSSLNRGQGNYGYTF.

The V gene is TRBV7-8, the J gene TRBJ1-5, with 7 bases that match TRBD1. CDR1 SGHVS and CDR2 FQNEAQ come from the germline V gene. V gave up 5 bases and J gave up 3 bases; unmatched junction bases: 7. The CDR3 length is 15 residues. This CDR3 reads CASSPKGQFNQPQHF. Here the CDR3 DNA reads TGTGCCAGCAGCCCGAAGGGACAGTTCAATCAGCCCCAGCATTTT.

The chain couples TRBV27 to TRBJ2-3; 12 bases agree with TRBD2. Trimming cost V 6 bases and J 3 bases; bases outside gene matches: 7. Germline V CDR1 and CDR2: MNHEY, SMNVEV (reference sequence). The CDR3 runs to 16 residues. CDR3 residues: CASSPGLAGFTDTQYF. For the CDR3, the DNA is TGTGCCAGCAGCCCAGGACTAGCGGGATTTACAGATACGCAGTATTTT.

J is TRBJ1-1 and V is TRBV9; 12 bases map to TRBD1. J gave up 11 bases and V 0 bases, and 11 bases lay outside the gene matches. This CDR3 contains 16 residues. Germline loops: CDR1 SGDLS, CDR2 YYNGEE. The CDR3 nucleotides are TGTGCCAGCAGCGTAGATCCGAGGGGGGACAGGGGGCTCGCTTTCTTT. Translation gives CASSVDPRGDRGLAFF.

The V gene is TRBV27, the J gene TRBJ2-7, with D perhaps TRBD1 or TRBD2 (10 bases each). CDR3 length equals 18 residues. Trimming pared 1 base from V and 3 bases from J, leaving 22 bases between. Germline V gene data show CDR1 as MNHEY and CDR2 as SMNVEV (reference sequence). The CDR3 nucleotides are TGTGCCAGCAGTTTATGGACAGGGGGGGGGACTAGCGTCTACGAGCAGTACTTC. Amino acids: CASSLWTGGGTSVYEQYF.

The chain employs TRBV6-4 and TRBJ2-6; the D gene is possibly TRBD2 (5 bases). Trimming took off 4 bases at V and 4 bases at J, with 8 bases between the two ends. Germline V lookup: CDR1 MRHNA, CDR2 SNTAGT. The CDR3 has 14 amino acids. The CDR3 loop reads CASSGGPGANVLTF. CDR3 coding DNA: TGTGCCAGCAGTGGCGGGCCGGGGGCCAACGTCCTGACTTTC.